The next 2 T cell receptor beta chains were all read from a single sample in a study of beta chain features in type 1 diabetes. Expressed TCRB transcripts were sequenced because the isolated RNA had all been reverse transcribed beforehand. Some clones are missing from TCRdb's copy, which holds only in-frame ones; the method was immunoSEQ multiplex PCR. This table has around 100,000 clones, 25% to 30% appearing once. These receptors lack a known antigen. Study outcomes and limitations: In every one of the four CD4+ subsets, TCRB CDR3s were moderately but significantly shorter in Type 1 diabetes patients.

Material: central memory CD4+ T cells from blood. These receptors were obtained from a woman between 18 and 29 years old with type 1 diabetes.

The sample holds a few counts of this clone. The chain carries TRBV6-1 and TRBJ2-3; D call uncertain. V dropped 7 bases and J dropped 6 bases, with 11 bases sitting between them. Germline lookup yields CDR1 MNHNS and CDR2 SASEGT. The CDR3 length is 12 residues. CDR3 coding DNA: TGTGCCAGCACCCCGAGTATGGATACGCAGTATTTT. Its protein is CASTPSMDTQYF.

This chain uses TRBV7-2 with TRBJ2-3; a weak D match, TRBD1 (6 bases). The V gene's germline CDR1 is SGHTA and CDR2 FQGNSA. This CDR3 is 13 amino acids long. Trimming stripped 1 base from V and 6 bases from J, with 8 bases between. The CDR3 region is CASSLDQGDTQYF. As DNA, the CDR3 is TGTGCCAGCAGCTTAGATCAGGGGGATACGCAGTATTTT.